Here is one T cell receptor (beta chain) with its context. Its specific antigen is unknown. No much larger clone is present one base from it, and per-base qualities are unavailable. The source of the sample is a study of yellow fever vaccine responses in identical twins (dated by TCRdb to 2017 to 2018). Regarding the research as a whole: The study precisely tracked vaccine-responding T cell clones in identical twins. Overall study outcomes, separate from this receptor: The authors reported that the T cell response to vaccination in identical twins appeared partly convergent and partly personalized.

V was cut back by 2 bases and J by 10 bases, leaving a gap of 12 bases between them. The germline V gene (reference sequence) provides CDR1 LNHDA and CDR2 SQIVND. The CDR3 numbers 14 residues from cysteine through phenylalanine. The retained sequence is limited to the CDR3, 42 bases, with the frame set at the first base. The library was obtained by RT-PCR. The sample was run on an Illumina HiSeq 2500. TCRdb itself trimmed the public reads at Q25 with fastp, ran MiXCR and retained productive beta chains. Every CDR3 protein is listed once, alongside the most common genes and DNA of its rows. This sample is represented by about 19,000 distinct CDR3 sequences; roughly 75% of them were singletons. The top ten clonotypes cover 2% to 2.5% of the sample.

Here the sequenced sample was T cells from blood (PBMCs), unsorted or a sorted subset (not recorded which), taken before or after yellow fever vaccination (not recorded which). This sequence originates from a woman younger than 35 who received the yellow fever vaccine. Donor details come from another sample of the same person, matched by shared clones. The V and J genes are TRBV19 and TRBJ1-6; the D segment could be TRBD1, given 5 matching bases. The DNA sequence follows: TGTGCCAGTAGTATATATACAGGCTCCTCACCCCTCCACTTT. Its amino acids are CASSIYTGSSPLHF.